These T cell receptor beta chains were read from a single sample in a study of blood T cells in healthy people across ages. TCRdb reprocessed the 5' RACE reads via MiXCR and lists one record per CDR3 protein. The profile shows 1.5 million to 2 million distinct CDR3 sequences, almost 35% of them singletons. Sequencing input: blood. These TCRs come from a woman younger than 45 in good health. The conserved cysteine and the conserved F or W are not part of the CDR3 here. D genes are given only for firm matches.

d_call: -
v_call: TRBV20-1
j_call: TRBJ2-2
cdr3_aa: SASPQTTSTGELF

d_call: -
v_call: TRBV11-2
j_call: TRBJ2-3
cdr3_aa: ASSLDQGSSTDTQY

d_call: -
v_call: TRBV9
j_call: TRBJ2-7
cdr3_aa: ASSSNRGAGAYEQY

d_call: -
v_call: TRBV18
j_call: TRBJ2-3
cdr3_aa: ASSPVPGSDTDTQY

d_call: -
v_call: TRBV11-2
j_call: TRBJ2-7
cdr3_aa: ASSFRRDTYEQY

d_call: -
v_call: TRBV28
j_call: TRBJ1-1
cdr3_aa: ASNNRGDMNTEAF

d_call: -
v_call: TRBV7-2
j_call: TRBJ2-1
cdr3_aa: ASSLVGTSNEQF

d_call: TRBD1
v_call: TRBV6-1
j_call: TRBJ1-5
cdr3_aa: ASSEFGTGGSQPQH

d_call: -
v_call: TRBV12-3/TRBV12-4
j_call: TRBJ1-2
cdr3_aa: ASSPMGGPSNYGYT

d_call: -
v_call: TRBV27
j_call: TRBJ2-7
cdr3_aa: ASGRFGSYEQY

d_call: -
v_call: TRBV18
j_call: TRBJ2-3
cdr3_aa: ASSPPTGSLTDTQY

d_call: TRBD2
v_call: TRBV7-2
j_call: TRBJ2-5
cdr3_aa: ASSLSSSASGGAETQY

d_call: TRBD2
v_call: TRBV6-5
j_call: -
cdr3_aa: ASSWRGAGGLYEQY

d_call: TRBD2
v_call: TRBV20-1
j_call: TRBJ2-1
cdr3_aa: SAGTNSGRPEESDDEQF

d_call: -
v_call: TRBV30
j_call: TRBJ2-7
cdr3_aa: AWSDGGHEQY

d_call: TRBD1
v_call: TRBV5-1
j_call: TRBJ1-2
cdr3_aa: AGSPGTGGDGYT

d_call: -
v_call: TRBV28
j_call: TRBJ1-2
cdr3_aa: ASSSHQGSNYGYT

d_call: TRBD1
v_call: TRBV4-1
j_call: TRBJ1-6
cdr3_aa: ASSQPGQGLHSPLH

d_call: -
v_call: TRBV15
j_call: TRBJ2-1
cdr3_aa: ATSPQAGGSYNEQF

d_call: -
v_call: TRBV9
j_call: TRBJ2-7
cdr3_aa: ASSEGYRLSYEQY

d_call: TRBD1
v_call: TRBV7-2
j_call: TRBJ2-1
cdr3_aa: ASSIQGSRDEQF

d_call: -
v_call: TRBV11-2
j_call: TRBJ1-2
cdr3_aa: ASSLGSWQGYGYT

d_call: -
v_call: TRBV7-6
j_call: TRBJ1-1
cdr3_aa: ASSFGLDTEAF

d_call: TRBD2
v_call: TRBV10-3
j_call: TRBJ2-7
cdr3_aa: AISESETSGYEQY

d_call: -
v_call: TRBV20-1
j_call: TRBJ1-1
cdr3_aa: SASPGEMNTEAF

d_call: -
v_call: TRBV25-1
j_call: TRBJ2-5
cdr3_aa: ASSQETRY

d_call: TRBD1
v_call: TRBV12-3/TRBV12-4
j_call: TRBJ2-3
cdr3_aa: ASNPNRTGPPDTQY

d_call: -
v_call: TRBV5-1
j_call: TRBJ2-7
cdr3_aa: ASSWPPDRSVDYEQY

d_call: -
v_call: TRBV20-1
j_call: TRBJ2-3
cdr3_aa: SARDPRGTDTHY

d_call: -
v_call: TRBV10-3
j_call: TRBJ2-2
cdr3_aa: AISGLVGELF

d_call: -
v_call: TRBV9
j_call: TRBJ1-4
cdr3_aa: ASSVGGRATNEKLF

d_call: -
v_call: TRBV5-4
j_call: TRBJ2-7
cdr3_aa: ASSLKASSGGGHEQY

d_call: TRBD1
v_call: TRBV11-1
j_call: TRBJ2-7
cdr3_aa: ASSLRQGTPEQY

d_call: -
v_call: TRBV12-3/TRBV12-4
j_call: TRBJ2-5
cdr3_aa: ASSLRSYQETQY

d_call: -
v_call: TRBV4-1
j_call: TRBJ2-7
cdr3_aa: ASSQDVSAYEQY

d_call: -
v_call: TRBV7-2
j_call: TRBJ1-1
cdr3_aa: ASRVGGLTEAF

d_call: TRBD1
v_call: TRBV6-1
j_call: TRBJ1-4
cdr3_aa: ASGRQGVWEKLF

d_call: -
v_call: TRBV11-2
j_call: TRBJ2-7
cdr3_aa: ASSLVGHPYEQY